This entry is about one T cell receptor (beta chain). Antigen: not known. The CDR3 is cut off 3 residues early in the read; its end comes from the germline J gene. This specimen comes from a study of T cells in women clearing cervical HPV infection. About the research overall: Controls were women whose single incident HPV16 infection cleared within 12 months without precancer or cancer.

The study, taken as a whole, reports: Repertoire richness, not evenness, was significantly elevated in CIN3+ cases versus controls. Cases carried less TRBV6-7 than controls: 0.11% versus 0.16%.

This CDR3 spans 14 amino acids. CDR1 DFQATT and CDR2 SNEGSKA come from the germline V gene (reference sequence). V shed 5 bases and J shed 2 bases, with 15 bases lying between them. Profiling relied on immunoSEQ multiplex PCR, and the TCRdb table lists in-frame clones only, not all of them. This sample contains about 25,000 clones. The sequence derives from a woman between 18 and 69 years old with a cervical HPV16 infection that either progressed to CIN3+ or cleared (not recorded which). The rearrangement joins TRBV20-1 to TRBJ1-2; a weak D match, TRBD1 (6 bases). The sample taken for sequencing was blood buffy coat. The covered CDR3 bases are TGCAGTGCTCGAAACGTACAGGGAAACTATGGC. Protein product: CSARNVQGNYG. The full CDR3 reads CSARNVQGNYGYTF.